The sequence of this TCR beta chain was determined in a study of blood T cell repertoires in COVID-19. The overall study: T cells, B-cell-depleted T cells, or PBMCs provided the cDNA or gDNA that served as material.

Measured with immunoSEQ multiplex PCR; TCRdb has only the in-frame clones, and not every one. The sample records 180,000 or so clones, approximately 87% being singletons. The study assigned cohorts using participant-reported clinical history. The sequence came from a woman between 50 and 59 years old who had recovered from COVID-19. Material: PBMCs or T cells enriched from blood (not recorded which).

The CDR3 protein is CASSQDLSTGVKRETQYF. The DNA of the CDR3 is TGCGCCAGCAGCCAAGATTTGAGTACAGGGGTGAAAAGGGAGACCCAGTACTTC. This chain links TRBV4-1 with TRBJ2-5; 7 bases line up with TRBD1. The CDR3 consists of 18 residues. In germline, CDR1 is MGHRA, CDR2 YSYEKL. V shed 0 bases, J shed 5 bases, and the junction held 15 bases outside the gene matches.